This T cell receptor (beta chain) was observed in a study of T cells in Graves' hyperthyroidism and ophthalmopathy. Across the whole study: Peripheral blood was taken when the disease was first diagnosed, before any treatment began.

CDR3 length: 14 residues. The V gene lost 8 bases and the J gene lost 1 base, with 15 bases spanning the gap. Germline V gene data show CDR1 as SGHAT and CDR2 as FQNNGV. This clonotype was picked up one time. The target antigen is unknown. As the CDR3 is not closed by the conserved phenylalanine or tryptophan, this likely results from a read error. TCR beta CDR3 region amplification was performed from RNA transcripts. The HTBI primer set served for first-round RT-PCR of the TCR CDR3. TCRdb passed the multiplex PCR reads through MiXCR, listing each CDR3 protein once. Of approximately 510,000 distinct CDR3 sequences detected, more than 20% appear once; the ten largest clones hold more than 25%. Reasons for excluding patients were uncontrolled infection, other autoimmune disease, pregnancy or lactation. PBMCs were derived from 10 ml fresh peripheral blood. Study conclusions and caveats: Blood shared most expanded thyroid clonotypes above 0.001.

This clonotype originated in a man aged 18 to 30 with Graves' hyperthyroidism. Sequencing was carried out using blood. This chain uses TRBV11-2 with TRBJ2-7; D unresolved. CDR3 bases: TGTGCCAGCTCTACCGGACCCGCGTCCTACGAGCAGTACTAC. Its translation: CASSTGPASYEQYY.